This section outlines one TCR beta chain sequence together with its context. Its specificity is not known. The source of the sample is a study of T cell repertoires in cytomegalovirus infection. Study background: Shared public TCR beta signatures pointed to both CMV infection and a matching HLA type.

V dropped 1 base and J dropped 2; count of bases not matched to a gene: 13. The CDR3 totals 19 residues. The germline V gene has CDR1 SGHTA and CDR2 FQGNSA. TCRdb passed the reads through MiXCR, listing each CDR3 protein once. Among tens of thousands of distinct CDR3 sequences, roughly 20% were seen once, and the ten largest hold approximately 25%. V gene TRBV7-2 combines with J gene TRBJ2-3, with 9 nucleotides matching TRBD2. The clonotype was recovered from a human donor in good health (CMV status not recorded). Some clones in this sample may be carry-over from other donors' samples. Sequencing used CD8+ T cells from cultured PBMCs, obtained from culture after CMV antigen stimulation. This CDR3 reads CASSLVGLGSGRPTDTQYF. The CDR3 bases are TGTGCCAGCAGCTTAGTAGGGCTGGGTAGCGGGAGACCCACAGATACGCAGTATTTT.